The 5 T cell receptor beta chains below come from one sample, sequenced in a study of shared clonotypes between healthy human individuals. Libraries were prepared by immunoSEQ multiplex PCR; TCRdb keeps only in-frame clonotypes and omits some of them. The table shows a few million clones, with over 85% occurring only once. Sequenced material: naive CD4+ T cells from PBMCs. The subset is: CD45RA+ positively selected. These receptors all come from a man aged 18-30 years in good health. Some clones in this sample may be carry-over from other donors' samples.

The chain links TRBV5-1 to TRBJ2-2; 11 bases agree with TRBD2. CDR1 and CDR2 (germline): SGHRS, YFSETQ. The CDR3 has 17 residues. The ends lost 0 bases at V and 7 bases at J; junction bases unmatched: 8. DNA of the CDR3: TGCGCCAGCAGCTTGGTAGCGGGAGGGCCTTGGAGCGGGGAGCTGTTTTTT. This translates into CASSLVAGGPWSGELFF.

Concerning this clone: The same CDR3 also results from other DNA sequences found in this sample. The chain joins TRBV30 to TRBJ2-3; a possible D gene is TRBD2 (5 bases). The CDR3 contains 11 residues. V dropped 5 bases and J dropped 3 bases, with 6 bases sitting between them. CDR1 GTSNPN and CDR2 SVGIG come from the germline V gene (reference sequence). CDR3 amino acids: CAWGGTDTQYF. The CDR3 region has the DNA TGTGCCTGGGGCGGGACAGATACGCAGTATTTT.

This clone was seen a few times. The chain combines TRBV15 with TRBJ2-5; no reliable D call. Trimming shortened V by 0 bases and J by 5 bases, and 4 bases separated the two germline ends. CDR1 and CDR2 from the germline V gene are LNHNV and YYDKDF (reference sequence). The CDR3 sequence is 12 residues long. DNA for the CDR3: TGTGCCACCAGCAGAGATTGGGAGACCCAGTACTTC. Protein sequence: CATSRDWETQYF.

This rearrangement joins TRBV27 to TRBJ2-7, with 10 bases aligning to TRBD1. J gave up 3 bases and V 2 bases, and 7 bases lay outside the gene matches. The CDR3 is 16 amino acids. CDR1 and CDR2 (germline): MNHEY, SMNVEV (reference sequence). CDR3 bases: TGTGCCAGCAGTTTAACCACCGGGACAGGGGACTACGAGCAGTACTTC. As protein: CASSLTTGTGDYEQYF.

In the case of this clone: This specimen includes other DNA sequences encoding the same CDR3. The rearrangement links TRBV6-4 to TRBJ2-6; no clear D. V lost 1 base to trimming and J lost 1 base, with 2 bases between them. CDR3 length: 14 amino acids. Germline CDR1 reads MRHNA; CDR2 reads SNTAGT. The CDR3 DNA is TGTGCCAGCAGTGACTTGTCTGGGGCCAACGTCCTGACTTTC. Its protein is CASSDLSGANVLTF.